The sequence of this T cell receptor beta chain was determined in a study of blood T cell repertoires in COVID-19. In the study overall: Samples taken during acute and convalescent COVID-19 were collected in the United States, Italy and Spain. Sample material is recorded as cDNA or gDNA derived from T cells, B-cell-depleted T cells, or PBMCs.

V lost 7 bases to trimming and J lost 1 base, with 10 bases between them. The germline V gene encodes CDR1 LNHDA and CDR2 SQIVND (reference sequence). The CDR3 totals 13 residues. In the original analysis: Reference gene primer amplification in the assay estimated nucleated cell counts. Assay: immunoSEQ multiplex PCR; the TCRdb copy retains only in-frame clones and omits some. V and J calls and clone size are those listed in that table; D and trimming were worked out from the DNA. The sample carries over 250,000 clones, roughly 88% recorded once. Comment on this clone: This sample also contains other DNA sequences that code for the same CDR3.

V usage is TRBV19 and J usage is TRBJ1-1; D possibly corresponds to TRBD1 (5 bases). The sequencing input was peripheral blood. The receptor was derived from a woman aged 65 to 85 with acute or convalescent COVID-19. CDR3 in DNA: TGTGCCAGTAAGGACACCCGGAACACTGAAGCTTTCTTT. Residues: CASKDTRNTEAFF. Filled out from reference TRBV19 and TRBJ1-1, the complete variable domain reads DGGITQSPKYLFRKEGQNVTLSCEQNLNHDAMYWYRQDPGQGLRLIYYSQIVNDFQKGDIAEGYSVSREKKESFPLTVTSAQKNPTAFYLCASKDTRNTEAFFGQGTRLTVV.